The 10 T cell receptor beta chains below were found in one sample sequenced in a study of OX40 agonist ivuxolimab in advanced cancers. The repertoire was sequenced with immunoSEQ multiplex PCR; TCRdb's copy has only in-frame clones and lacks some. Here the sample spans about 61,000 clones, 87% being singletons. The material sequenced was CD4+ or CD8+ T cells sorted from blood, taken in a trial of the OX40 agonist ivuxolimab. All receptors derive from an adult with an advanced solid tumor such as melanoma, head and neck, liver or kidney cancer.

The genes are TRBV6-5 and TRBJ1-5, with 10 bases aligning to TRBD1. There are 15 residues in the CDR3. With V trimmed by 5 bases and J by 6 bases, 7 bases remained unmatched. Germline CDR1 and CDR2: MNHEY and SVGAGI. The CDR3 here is CASSPTGGAGQPQHF. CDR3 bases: TGTGCCAGCAGTCCGACAGGGGGCGCGGGTCAGCCCCAGCATTTT.

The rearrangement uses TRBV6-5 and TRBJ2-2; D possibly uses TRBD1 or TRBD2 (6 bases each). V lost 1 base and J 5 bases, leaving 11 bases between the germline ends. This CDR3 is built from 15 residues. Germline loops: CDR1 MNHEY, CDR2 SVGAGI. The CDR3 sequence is CASSYWGDNTGELFF. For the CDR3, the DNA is TGTGCCAGCAGTTACTGGGGGGACAATACCGGGGAGCTGTTTTTT.

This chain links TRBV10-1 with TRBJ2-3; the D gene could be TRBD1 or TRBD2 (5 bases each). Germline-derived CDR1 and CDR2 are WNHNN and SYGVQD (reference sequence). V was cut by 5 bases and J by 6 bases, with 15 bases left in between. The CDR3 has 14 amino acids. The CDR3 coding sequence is TGCGCCAGCAGTCGGTGGGGCCCGGGGGATACGCAGTATTTT. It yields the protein CASSRWGPGDTQYF.

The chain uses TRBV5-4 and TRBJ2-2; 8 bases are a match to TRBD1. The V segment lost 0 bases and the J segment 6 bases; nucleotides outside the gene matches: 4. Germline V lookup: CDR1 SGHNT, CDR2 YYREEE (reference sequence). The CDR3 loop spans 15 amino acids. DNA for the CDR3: TGTGCCAGCAGCTTGGAGCAGGGGGCGCCCGGGGAGCTGTTTTTT. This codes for CASSLEQGAPGELFF. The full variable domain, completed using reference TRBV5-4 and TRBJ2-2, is ETGVTQSPTHLIKTRGQQVTLRCSSQSGHNTVSWYQQALGQGPQFIFQYYREEENGRGNFPPRFSGLQFPNYSSELNVNALELDDSALYLCASSLEQGAPGELFFGEGSRLTVL.

The CDR3 bases are TGCGCCAGCAGACTCGAGTGGGACTTAACCGGGGAGCTGTTTTTT. Protein sequence: CASRLEWDLTGELFF. The gene calls are TRBV10-2 and TRBJ2-2, with D perhaps TRBD2 (6 bases). The V gene's germline CDR1 is WSHSY and CDR2 SAAADI. V gave up 6 bases and J gave up 5 bases, with 16 bases separating them. This CDR3 is 15 amino acids long.

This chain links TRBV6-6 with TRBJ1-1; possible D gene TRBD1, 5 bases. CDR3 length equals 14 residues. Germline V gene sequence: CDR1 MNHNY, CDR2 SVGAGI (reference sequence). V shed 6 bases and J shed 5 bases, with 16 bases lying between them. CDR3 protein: CASSPRWGWTEAFF. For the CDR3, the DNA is TGTGCCAGCAGCCCACGTTGGGGCTGGACTGAAGCTTTCTTT.

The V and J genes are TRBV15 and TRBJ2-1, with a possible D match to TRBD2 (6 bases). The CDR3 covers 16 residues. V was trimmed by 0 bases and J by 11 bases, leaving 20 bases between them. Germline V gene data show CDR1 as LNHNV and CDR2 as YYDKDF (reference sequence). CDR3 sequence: CATSREPTRMVQQQFF. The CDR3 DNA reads TGTGCCACCAGCAGAGAACCGACTAGGATGGTCCAACAGCAGTTCTTC.

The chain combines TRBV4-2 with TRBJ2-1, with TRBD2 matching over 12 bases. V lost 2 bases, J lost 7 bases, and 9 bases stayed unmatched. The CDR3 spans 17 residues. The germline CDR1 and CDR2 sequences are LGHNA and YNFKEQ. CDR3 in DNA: TGTGCCAGCAGCCAACTGAACCTAGCGGGGGGGCCGAATGAGCAGTTCTTC. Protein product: CASSQLNLAGGPNEQFF.

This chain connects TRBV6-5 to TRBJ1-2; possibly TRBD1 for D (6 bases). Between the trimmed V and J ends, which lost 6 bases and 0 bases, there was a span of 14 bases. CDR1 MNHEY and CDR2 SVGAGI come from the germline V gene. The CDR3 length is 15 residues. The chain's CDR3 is CASSPGGGTNYGYTF. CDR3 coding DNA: TGTGCCAGCAGCCCCGGGGGGGGCACTAACTATGGCTACACCTTC.

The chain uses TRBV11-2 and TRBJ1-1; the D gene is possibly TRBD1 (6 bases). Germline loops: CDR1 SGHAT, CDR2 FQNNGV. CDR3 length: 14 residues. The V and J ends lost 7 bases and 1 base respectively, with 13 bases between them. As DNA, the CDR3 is TGTGCCAGCATCCTCCGGACAGCGAACACTGAAGCTTTCTTT. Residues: CASILRTANTEAFF.